This TCR beta chain was observed in a study of response to subunit inactivated influenza vaccine. Study-level results: The authors suggested that every seasonal influenza vaccination recruits few new T cells.

This clonotype was counted between two and nine times. The antigen remains undetermined. The CDR3 is 15 residues long. Trimming stripped 6 bases from V and 0 bases from J, with 13 bases between. Germline V gene sequence: CDR1 SNHLY, CDR2 FYNNEI. TCRdb ran MiXCR on the RT-PCR reads and lists one entry per CDR3 protein. Of hundreds of thousands of distinct CDR3 sequences in the sample, roughly 15% are singletons; the top ten hold 7.5% to 9%. The sample was PBMCs from blood, taken less than 15 days before vaccination. This TCR was sampled from a man aged 45-65 years who received an inactivated influenza vaccine. The rearrangement links TRBV2 to TRBJ2-3; D might be TRBD2 (6 bases). The CDR3 protein is CASSRDWTSTDTQYF. CDR3 in DNA: TGTGCCAGCAGCCGGGACTGGACTAGCACAGATACGCAGTATTTT.